The source of this TCR beta chain is a study of blood T cells in healthy people across ages. Overall study findings and caveats: TCR beta diversity per million T cells fell roughly linearly with age.

A second PCR of about 6 to 12 cycles used a sample-barcoded 5' primer and a J-beta primer mix. TCRdb re-analysed the 5' RACE reads in MiXCR, keeping a single row per CDR3 protein. The top ten hold more than 8.5% of the sample, which has about 930,000 distinct CDR3 sequences, 25% to 30% seen once. Worth noting for this clonotype: Antigen specificity is unknown.

A further study also used this sample, focusing on T cells of mothers and their children.

The sample consisted of blood. This clonotype was sampled from a woman in her 40s in good health.

The CDR3 coding sequence is TGTGCCAGCAATGTCACAGCTCTCCACACTGAAGCTTTCTTT. This codes for CASNVTALHTEAFF. The chain couples TRBV9 to TRBJ1-1; D uncertain. This CDR3 is built from 14 residues. From germline, CDR1 is SGDLS and CDR2 YYNGEE. The V end lost 6 bases, the J end lost 3 bases, and 15 bases lay between the germline ends.